The 31 T cell receptor beta chains in this list originate from one sample, sequenced in a study. Each CDR3 protein gets one entry after TCRdb re-called the RT-PCR reads with MiXCR. The sample lists about 680,000 distinct CDR3 sequences; 11% to 15% were seen once. Sequenced material: memory CD4+ T cells from blood. These receptors were collected from a female donor in good health, serving as a healthy control.

The J gene is TRBJ2-5, the V gene TRBV9; 7 bases match TRBD1. Losses at the gene ends were 3 bases for V and 5 bases for J; bases not matched to a gene: 7. Germline-derived CDR1 and CDR2 are SGDLS and YYNGEE. This CDR3 is 14 amino acids long. CDR3 in amino acids: CASSARQGGETQYF. The CDR3 DNA is TGTGCCAGCAGCGCCAGACAGGGTGGGGAGACCCAGTACTTC.

This clonotype was seen many times. V is TRBV29-1 and J is TRBJ2-2, with no clear D. CDR1 is SQVTM, CDR2 ANQGSEA, per germline. This CDR3 region has 12 residues. The CDR3 nucleotides are TGCACCGCCCAGTTCTGGACCGGGGAGCTGTTTTTT. It encodes CTAQFWTGELFF.

A few counts support this clonotype. The chain uses TRBV4-1 and TRBJ2-3, with TRBD2 matching over 11 bases. This CDR3 has 17 amino acids. Germline V gene lookup returns CDR1 MGHRA and CDR2 YSYEKL. With V trimmed by 9 bases and J by 2 bases, 13 bases remained unmatched. CDR3 protein: CARSTSGSSFYTDTQYF. In DNA form, the CDR3 reads TGCGCCAGATCCACTAGCGGGAGTTCATTTTACACAGATACGCAGTATTTT.

This clonotype was observed at least ten times. The rearrangement links TRBV3-1 to TRBJ2-2, with D possibly being TRBD2 (5 bases). The CDR3 contains 13 residues. Trimming took off 5 bases at V and 6 bases at J, with 10 bases between the two ends. Germline values: CDR1 LGHDT, CDR2 YNNKEL (reference sequence). The CDR3 region has the DNA TGTGCCAGCAGCTACGGGGTTTCCGGGGAGCTGTTTTTT. It is translated as CASSYGVSGELFF. Full variable domain (outside the CDR3, taken from reference TRBV3-1 and TRBJ2-2): DTAVSQTPKYLVTQMGNDKSIKCEQNLGHDTMYWYKQDSKKFLKIMFSYNNKELIINETVPNRFSPKSPDKAHLNLHINSLELGDSAVYFCASSYGVSGELFFGEGSRLTVL.

Ten or more counts support this clonotype. This chain connects TRBV4-1 to TRBJ1-2, with D perhaps matching TRBD1 (6 bases). V shed 2 bases and J shed 7 bases, with 17 bases lying between them. The CDR3 extends over 15 amino acids. Germline CDR1 and CDR2: MGHRA and YSYEKL. The CDR3 region has the DNA TGCGCCAGCAGCCAATCAACAGGGAACAAGGTTGGCTACACCTTC. This sequence encodes CASSQSTGNKVGYTF.

This clonotype occurred many times. The rearrangement joins TRBV5-1 to TRBJ1-2; the D is unclear. The CDR3 runs to 12 residues. Trimming stripped 4 bases from V and 6 bases from J, with 10 bases between. Germline CDR1 reads SGHRS; CDR2 reads YFSETQ. DNA for the CDR3: TGCGCCAGCAGCGTCGGGCTGGATGGCTACACCTTC. This gives the protein CASSVGLDGYTF.

The J gene is TRBJ1-2, the V gene TRBV9; a weak D match, TRBD1 (6 bases). The CDR3 consists of 15 residues. V was shortened by 2 bases and J by 7 bases, with 18 bases between the two germline ends. From germline, CDR1 is SGDLS and CDR2 YYNGEE. Written as DNA, the CDR3 is TGTGCCAGCAGCGTCACCGGGACAATCGGATTTGGCTACACCTTC. It yields the protein CASSVTGTIGFGYTF.

This clonotype has at least ten counts. The chain carries TRBV6-6 and TRBJ2-7; the D gene could be TRBD1 or TRBD2 (5 bases each). Trimming removed 4 bases at V and 2 bases at J, with 18 bases between. Germline V gene lookup returns CDR1 MNHNY and CDR2 SVGAGI (reference sequence). There are 16 residues in the CDR3. As DNA, the CDR3 is TGTGCCAGCAGTTCCTCCGGGGCCAAAGGAGCCTACGAGCAGTACTTC. Its translation: CASSSSGAKGAYEQYF.

This clonotype was seen a handful of times. J is TRBJ2-2 and V is TRBV7-2; perhaps TRBD2 as D (6 bases). Trimming took 1 base from V and 0 from J, leaving 15 bases between them. The length of the CDR3 is 18 residues. The V gene's germline CDR1 is SGHTA and CDR2 FQGNSA. CDR3 region: CASSLGPGGQPNTGELFF. The DNA of the CDR3 is TGTGCCAGCAGCTTAGGGCCCGGGGGTCAACCGAACACCGGGGAGCTGTTTTTT.

The chain joins TRBV5-1 to TRBJ2-5; a possible D gene is TRBD2 (5 bases). The CDR3 loop spans 14 amino acids. Germline V gives CDR1 SGHRS, CDR2 YFSETQ. V was cut by 4 bases and J by 9 bases, with 19 bases left in between. The CDR3 DNA sequence: TGCGCCAGCAGCCCGACTACCGACTTGGTGGCCCAGTACTTC. Protein product: CASSPTTDLVAQYF. The full variable domain, in which reference TRBV5-1 and TRBJ2-5 provide the parts outside the CDR3, is KAGVTQTPRYLIKTRGQQVTLSCSPISGHRSVSWYQQTPGQGLQFLFEYFSETQRNKGNFPGRFSGRQFSNSRSEMNVSTLELGDSALYLCASSPTTDLVAQYFGPGTRLLVL.

The V and J genes are TRBV5-6 and TRBJ1-1; D is unresolved. Germline values: CDR1 SGHDT, CDR2 YYEEEE. The CDR3 length is 16 residues. V gave up 0 bases and J gave up 0 bases, with 12 bases separating them. The CDR3 protein is CASSLGARRVNTEAFF. Written as DNA, the CDR3 is TGTGCCAGCAGCTTGGGAGCGAGGCGAGTGAACACTGAAGCTTTCTTT.

This clonotype was seen repeatedly, ten times or more. The V call is TRBV12-3 or TRBV12-4, the J call TRBJ2-7; 9 positions agree with TRBD1. The CDR3 has 15 residues. V lost 3 bases and J lost 3; bases outside the gene matches: 6. The CDR3 is CASSFNRDRVYEQYF. Here the CDR3 DNA reads TGTGCCAGCAGTTTCAACCGGGACAGGGTCTACGAGCAGTACTTC.

Ten or more counts support this clonotype. V and J are TRBV20-1 and TRBJ1-6; the match to TRBD1 covers 8 bases. Germline CDR1 is DFQATT and CDR2 is SNEGSKA (reference sequence). J gave up 14 bases and V 6 bases, and 12 bases lay outside the gene matches. This CDR3 spans 13 amino acids. For the CDR3, the DNA is TGCAGTGCCCCTGACAGGGGAACCTCGGCCCTCCACTTT. It is translated as CSAPDRGTSALHF.

This clonotype was seen a few times. The CDR3 loop is CASILRDRGVAFF. The CDR3 coding sequence is TGTGCCAGCATCCTCCGGGACAGGGGCGTTGCTTTCTTT. The chain links TRBV6-5 to TRBJ1-1; 10 bases map to TRBD1. This CDR3 contains 13 residues. Trimming took 7 bases from V and 11 from J; bases not matched to a gene: 10. Germline V gives CDR1 MNHEY, CDR2 SVGAGI.

About this clonotype itself: This may be a read error: a much more frequent sequence differs by one nucleotide. This chain links TRBV5-1 with TRBJ2-1; D is tentatively TRBD1 or TRBD2 (6 bases each). Germline V gene data show CDR1 as SGHRS and CDR2 as YFSETQ. The CDR3 is 17 amino acids. V was cut by 4 bases and J by 11 bases, with 28 bases left in between. As DNA, the CDR3 is TGCGCCAGCAGCCTGGGTTCGACGGGGGCCACGTCAACTCAGCAGTTCTTC. This sequence encodes CASSLGSTGATSTQQFF.

This clonotype showed up just a few times. This chain joins TRBV20-1 and TRBJ2-1; maybe TRBD2 (5 bases). V was pared by 8 bases and J by 0 bases, with 8 bases between. This CDR3 has 12 residues. Germline CDR1 and CDR2: DFQATT and SNEGSKA (reference sequence). CDR3 sequence (DNA): TGCAGTAGGAGGAACTCCTACAATGAGCAGTTCTTC. This codes for CSRRNSYNEQFF.

At least ten counts were recorded for this clonotype. V is TRBV7-3 and J is TRBJ1-1; possibly TRBD1 for D (5 bases). Trimming removed 2 bases at V and 6 bases at J, with 10 bases between. This CDR3 region has 13 residues. The germline V gene encodes CDR1 SGHTA and CDR2 FQGTGA. The CDR3 DNA follows: TGTGCCAGCAGCTTACGTGAGGGGTCTGAAGCTTTCTTT. This codes for CASSLREGSEAFF. The full variable domain, completed using reference TRBV7-3 and TRBJ1-1, is GAGVSQTPSNKVTEKGKYVELRCDPISGHTALYWYRQSLGQGPEFLIYFQGTGAADDSGLPNDRFFAVRPEGSVSTLKIQRTERGDSAVYLCASSLREGSEAFFGQGTRLTVV.

At least ten counts were recorded for this clonotype. The chain has TRBV6-2 or TRBV6-3 and TRBJ2-7, with D perhaps being TRBD1 or TRBD2 (7 bases each). V lost 6 bases and J lost 4, with 19 bases in between. The CDR3 is made up of 15 amino acids. From germline, CDR1 is MNHEY and CDR2 SVGEGT. CDR3 DNA sequence: TGTGCCAGCAGACCCGGGACAGCGGGGAAGTACGAGCAGTACTTC. Residues: CASRPGTAGKYEQYF.

The chain recombines TRBV20-1 with TRBJ1-6; D gene ambiguous. The V end lost 0 bases, the J end lost 6 bases, and 0 bases lay between the germline ends. CDR1 is DFQATT, CDR2 SNEGSKA, per germline (reference sequence). This CDR3 has 11 amino acids. The CDR3 sequence is CSARDNSPLHF. The CDR3 DNA reads TGCAGTGCTAGAGATAATTCACCCCTCCACTTT.

This clonotype was detected ten times or more. The V gene is TRBV4-2, the J gene TRBJ1-2; 11 bases are a match to TRBD1. CDR3 length: 15 amino acids. The V gene's germline CDR1 is LGHNA and CDR2 YNFKEQ. V trimming: 7 bases; J trimming: 1 base; junction bases outside the gene matches: 5. The CDR3 nucleotides read TGTGCCAGCACCCCGGGACAGGGGGTTAACTATGGCTACACCTTC. Amino acids: CASTPGQGVNYGYTF.

This clonotype has a count of ten or more. The chain links TRBV6-6 to TRBJ2-3; 7 nucleotides agree with TRBD1. This CDR3 has 18 amino acids. Trimming removed 4 bases from V and 0 bases from J; junction bases left unmatched: 13. The germline gives CDR1 MNHNY, CDR2 SVGAGI (reference sequence). CDR3 DNA sequence: TGTGCCAGCAGTTCCCGGGACAGCGTATATGGTAGCACAGATACGCAGTATTTT. Protein sequence: CASSSRDSVYGSTDTQYF.

This clonotype was seen repeatedly, ten times or more. The chain joins TRBV6-5 to TRBJ1-2; maybe TRBD1 (5 bases). The CDR3 totals 13 residues. Germline assignment: CDR1 MNHEY and CDR2 SVGAGI. The V and J ends lost 7 bases and 3 bases respectively, with 12 bases between them. The CDR3 sequence is CASTAGYYYGYTF. For the CDR3, the DNA is TGTGCCAGCACTGCAGGGTACTACTATGGCTACACCTTC.

The gene calls are TRBV18 and TRBJ2-5, with TRBD2 matching over 7 bases. This CDR3 comprises 15 residues. Germline V gives CDR1 KGHSH, CDR2 LQKENI. Trimming cost V 3 bases and J 1 base; bases outside gene matches: 5. The CDR3 coding sequence is TGTGCCAGCTCACCGAGGACTAGTTTCCAAGAGACCCAGTACTTC. Its protein is CASSPRTSFQETQYF. The entire variable domain, with the rest obtained from reference TRBV18 and TRBJ2-5, is as follows: NAGVMQNPRHLVRRRGQEARLRCSPMKGHSHVYWYRQLPEEGLKFMVYLQKENIIDESGMPKERFSAEFPKEGPSILRIQQVVRGDSAAYFCASSPRTSFQETQYFGPGTRLLVL.

The chain couples TRBV10-3 to TRBJ1-1; D is undetermined. The CDR3 has 15 amino acids. Trimming took off 5 bases at V and 5 bases at J, with 18 bases between the two ends. CDR1 and CDR2 (germline): ENHRY, SYGVKD. CDR3 coding DNA: TGTGCCATCAGTCTTCGCGGGAAGGGAGAGACTGAAGCTTTCTTT. It codes for CAISLRGKGETEAFF.

This clonotype was counted many times. The chain uses TRBV4-3 and TRBJ1-6, with D possibly TRBD1 on 5 matching bases. Germline V gives CDR1 LGHNA, CDR2 YSLEER. The CDR3 is made up of 13 amino acids. V lost 6 bases and J lost 8, with 11 bases in between. CDR3 sequence reads: CASRRGTDSPLHF. CDR3 nucleotide sequence: TGCGCCAGCAGGAGGGGAACAGATTCACCCCTCCACTTT.

This clonotype was observed many times. The rearrangement uses TRBV5-6 and TRBJ2-5, with 11 bases lining up with TRBD1. Losses at the gene ends were 5 bases for V and 5 bases for J; bases not matched to a gene: 5. The germline CDR1 and CDR2 sequences are SGHDT and YYEEEE. The CDR3 has 14 amino acids. The CDR3 spells CASRRTGGGETQYF. DNA for the CDR3: TGTGCCAGCAGGCGGACAGGGGGCGGGGAGACCCAGTACTTC.

CDR3 amino acids: CASRETSTDTQYF. As DNA, the CDR3 is TGTGCCAGCAGGGAGACTAGCACAGATACGCAGTATTTT. The chain links TRBV6-1 to TRBJ2-3; D remains unclear. This CDR3 region has 13 residues. Trimming removed 6 bases at V and 0 bases at J, with 7 bases between. CDR1 is MNHNS, CDR2 SASEGT, per germline.

The chain links TRBV20-1 to TRBJ2-7, with 10 nucleotides matching TRBD2. The CDR3 runs to 14 residues. The germline V gene has CDR1 DFQATT and CDR2 SNEGSKA (reference sequence). V lost 6 bases to trimming and J lost 6 bases; unmatched junction nucleotides: 11. CDR3 DNA: TGCAGTGCCGACCGAGGGGTAGCGGGAGGCGAGCAGTACTTC. This encodes CSADRGVAGGEQYF.

This clonotype has only a few counts. The chain's CDR3 is CASSLASGRWETQYF. The CDR3 nucleotides read TGCGCCAGCAGCTTGGCCAGCGGGAGATGGGAGACCCAGTACTTC. The chain has TRBV5-1 and TRBJ2-5; 8 nucleotides align to TRBD2. The trim removed 0 bases at V and 5 bases at J, leaving 6 bases unmatched. The V gene's germline CDR1 is SGHRS and CDR2 YFSETQ. This CDR3 region has 15 residues.

At least ten counts were recorded for this clonotype. The J gene is TRBJ1-2, the V gene TRBV10-3; no firm D call. V was cut by 3 bases and J by 3 bases, with 11 bases left in between. The CDR3 sequence is 14 residues long. Germline loops: CDR1 ENHRY, CDR2 SYGVKD. CDR3 amino acids: CAISDPTFDYGYTF. CDR3 DNA sequence: TGTGCCATCAGTGACCCGACCTTTGACTATGGCTACACCTTC.

Ten or more counts support this clonotype. This chain's CDR3 is CASSPRYSDTQPQHF. In nucleotides, the CDR3 is TGTGCCAGCAGCCCCAGATATAGCGACACTCAGCCCCAGCATTTT. This rearrangement joins TRBV7-2 to TRBJ1-5; D remains ambiguous. The CDR3 has 15 amino acids. V lost 5 bases to trimming and J lost 6 bases, with 17 bases between them. The germline V gene has CDR1 SGHTA and CDR2 FQGNSA. The full variable domain, completed using reference TRBV7-2 and TRBJ1-5, is GAGVSQSPSNKVTEKGKDVELRCDPISGHTALYWYRQSLGQGLEFLIYFQGNSAPDKSGLPSDRFSAERTGGSVSTLTIQRTQQEDSAVYLCASSPRYSDTQPQHFGDGTRLSIL.